The next 2 T cell receptor beta chains were all read from a single sample in a study of blood T cell repertoires in COVID-19. Profiling relied on immunoSEQ multiplex PCR, and the TCRdb table lists in-frame clones only, not all of them. The sample carries 200,000 to 250,000 clones, about 88% recorded once. The sample comprised peripheral blood. The receptors originated from a man aged 45 to 65 with COVID-19, enrolled during active disease.

The chain links TRBV7-2 to TRBJ1-3, with 7 bases aligning to TRBD1. The CDR3 is made up of 17 amino acids. Germline assignment: CDR1 SGHTA and CDR2 FQGNSA. The V gene end was trimmed by 5 bases and the J gene end by 4 bases; junction bases not matched to a gene: 14. The CDR3 region is CASSPRGGGAGGNTIYF. DNA for the CDR3: TGTGCCAGCAGCCCCCGAGGAGGGGGCGCGGGGGGAAACACCATATATTTT.

The chain has TRBV27 and TRBJ2-1; 12 bases align to TRBD2. J gave up 9 bases and V 2 bases, and 5 bases lay outside the gene matches. This CDR3 spans 15 amino acids. The V gene's germline CDR1 is MNHEY and CDR2 SMNVEV (reference sequence). The CDR3 DNA is TGTGCCAGCAGTTTAGTACTAGCGGGAGGCAGTGAGCAGTTCTTC. It yields the protein CASSLVLAGGSEQFF.